This T cell receptor (beta chain) was documented in a study of blood T cells in healthy people across ages. General study findings and limits: Donor CMV infection status was unknown, possibly confounding age-related changes in expanded clonotypes.

The V gene's germline CDR1 is SGHAT and CDR2 FQNNGV. V lost 3 bases, J lost 5 bases, and 8 bases lay in between. This CDR3 spans 14 amino acids. A second PCR, run for roughly 7 to 11 cycles, used a sample-barcoded 5' primer plus a J-beta primer mix. TCRdb passed the 5' RACE reads through MiXCR, listing each CDR3 protein once. This sample has around 990,000 distinct CDR3 sequences, with around two fifths found just once. Each donor had approximately 10 milliliters of peripheral blood drawn. Isolated per sample were at least 7 million PBMCs. Samples each yielded at least 5 micrograms of total RNA. Note on this clonotype: Its antigen is not identified.

Sequencing used blood. The sequence derives from a man aged 18 to 30 in good health. V and J are TRBV11-2 and TRBJ1-6; D gene ambiguous. As DNA, the CDR3 is TGTGCCAGCAGCTTTAAGATGGATAATTCACCCCTCCACTTT. Translating gives CASSFKMDNSPLHF. Complete variable domain (other parts from reference TRBV11-2 and TRBJ1-6): EAGVAQSPRYKIIEKRQSVAFWCNPISGHATLYWYQQILGQGPKLLIQFQNNGVVDDSQLPKDRFSAERLKGVDSTLKIQPAKLEDSAVYLCASSFKMDNSPLHFGNGTRLTVT.